This section outlines one T cell receptor (beta chain) sequence together with its context. V was pared by 0 bases and J by 2 bases, with 7 bases between. This CDR3 is built from 15 residues. CDR1 is SGHDN, CDR2 FVKESK, per germline. This record belongs to a study of T-cell reconstitution after alpha-beta-depleted transplantation in children. Unique molecular identifiers were incorporated when the TCRbeta library was constructed. In TCRdb, the PCR reads were re-called with MiXCR into one record per CDR3 protein. Among about 610,000 distinct CDR3 sequences listed, under 12% were seen once. This receptor was taken from a human donor who donated a stem cell graft to a child with acute myeloid leukemia. Material: PBMCs from the stem cell graft donor, obtained from the stem cell graft. The rearrangement links TRBV14 to TRBJ2-2; D remains ambiguous. The CDR3 here is CASSQEAANTGELFF. The CDR3 DNA reads as TGTGCCAGCAGCCAAGAGGCAGCCAACACCGGGGAGCTGTTTTTT.